This entry features one T cell receptor beta chain sequence. Produced via immunoSEQ multiplex PCR; TCRdb's table is partial and in-frame only. The sample lists about 94,000 clones, around 87% occurring once. This entry belongs to a study of blood T cell repertoires in COVID-19. The germline CDR1 and CDR2 sequences are KGHSH and LQKENI. The trim removed 0 bases at V and 0 bases at J, leaving 5 bases unmatched. CDR3 size: 17 residues. This TCR derives from a human donor with acute or convalescent COVID-19. The donor label of this sample is uncertain. Sequences were obtained from peripheral blood. The chain links TRBV18 to TRBJ1-5; 7 nucleotides line up with TRBD1. Written as DNA, the CDR3 is TGTGCCAGCTCACCACCCCCGACAGGGACTAGCAATCAGCCCCAGCATTTT. Protein product: CASSPPPTGTSNQPQHF.